One and the same sample provided the 3 T cell receptor beta chains below, sequenced in a study of cytomegalovirus exposure and HLA in healthy donors. Both 60 Vbeta primers and 13 Jbeta primers went into the PCR. Profiled with immunoSEQ multiplex PCR; TCRdb holds only in-frame clones, not every one. The sample lists about 120,000 clones, almost 70% occurring once. The sample taken for sequencing was PBMCs. These receptors were collected from a young man in good health and CMV-seropositive.

V and J are TRBV13 and TRBJ2-7; 13 bases map to TRBD2. CDR1 is PRHDT, CDR2 FYEKMQ, per germline (reference sequence). The CDR3 runs 15 residues. Trimming took 6 bases from V and 2 from J; bases not matched to a gene: 4. CDR3 sequence: CASSTGLAGPYEQYV. As DNA, the CDR3 is TGTGCCAGCAGTACGGGACTAGCGGGGCCCTACGAGCAGTACGTC.

V gene TRBV29-1 combines with J gene TRBJ2-3, with 8 bases fitting TRBD1. Germline V gene data show CDR1 as SQVTM and CDR2 as ANQGSEA. The CDR3 runs 14 residues. The trim removed 8 bases at V and 2 bases at J, leaving 9 bases unmatched. CDR3 DNA sequence: TGCAGCACTGCCGGGACAGGAAACACAGATACGCAGTATTTT. Its translation: CSTAGTGNTDTQYF.

V and J are TRBV29-1 and TRBJ2-3, with D perhaps matching TRBD2 (7 bases). Trimming pared 3 bases from V and 8 bases from J, leaving 18 bases between. The length of the CDR3 is 14 residues. Germline CDR1 is SQVTM and CDR2 is ANQGSEA. The CDR3 region has the DNA TGCAGCGTTGACGTCGGCAGGGGCGGGGGTACGCAGTATTTT. Translating gives CSVDVGRGGGTQYF.